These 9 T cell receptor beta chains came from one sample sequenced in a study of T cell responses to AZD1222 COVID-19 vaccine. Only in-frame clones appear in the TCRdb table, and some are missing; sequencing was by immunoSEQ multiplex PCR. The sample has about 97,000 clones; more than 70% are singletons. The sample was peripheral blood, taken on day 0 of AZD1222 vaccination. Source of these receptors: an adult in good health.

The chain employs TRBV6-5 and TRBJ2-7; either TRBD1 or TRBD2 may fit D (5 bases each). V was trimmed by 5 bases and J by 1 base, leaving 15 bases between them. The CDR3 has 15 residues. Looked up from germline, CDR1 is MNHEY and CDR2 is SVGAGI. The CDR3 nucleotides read TGTGCCAGCAGTCCTTTAACGGGACGGTCCTACGAGCAGTACTTC. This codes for CASSPLTGRSYEQYF.

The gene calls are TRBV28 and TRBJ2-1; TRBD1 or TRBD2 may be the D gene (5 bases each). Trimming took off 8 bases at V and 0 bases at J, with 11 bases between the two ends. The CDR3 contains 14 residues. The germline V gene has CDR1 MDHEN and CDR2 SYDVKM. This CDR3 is CASGRGGSYNEQFF. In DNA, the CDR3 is TGTGCCAGCGGGCGTGGGGGCTCCTACAATGAGCAGTTCTTC. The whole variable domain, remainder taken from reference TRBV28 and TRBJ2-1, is DVKVTQSSRYLVKRTGEKVFLECVQDMDHENMFWYRQDPGLGLRLIYFSYDVKMKEKGDIPEGYSVSREKKERFSLILESASTNQTSMYLCASGRGGSYNEQFFGPGTRLTVL.

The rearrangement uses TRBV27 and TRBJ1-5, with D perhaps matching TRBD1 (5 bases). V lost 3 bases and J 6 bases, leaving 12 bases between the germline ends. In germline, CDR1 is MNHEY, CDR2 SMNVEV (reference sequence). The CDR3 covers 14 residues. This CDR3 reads CASSFGQGGQPQHF. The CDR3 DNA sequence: TGTGCCAGCAGTTTCGGGCAGGGAGGTCAGCCCCAGCATTTT.

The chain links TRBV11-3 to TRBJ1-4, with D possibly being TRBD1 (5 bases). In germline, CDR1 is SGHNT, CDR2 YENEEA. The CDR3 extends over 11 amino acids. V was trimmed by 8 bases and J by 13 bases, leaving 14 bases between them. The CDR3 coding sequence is TGTGCCAGCGATACGTCAGGGTTACTGTTTTTT. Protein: CASDTSGLLFF.

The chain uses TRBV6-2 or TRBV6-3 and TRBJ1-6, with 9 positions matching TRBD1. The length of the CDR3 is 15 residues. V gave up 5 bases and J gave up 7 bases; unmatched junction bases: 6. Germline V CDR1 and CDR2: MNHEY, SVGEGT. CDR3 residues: CASSPTGGENSPLHF. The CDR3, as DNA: TGTGCCAGCAGTCCAACAGGGGGCGAAAATTCACCCCTCCACTTT.

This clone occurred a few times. The CDR3 spells CASSSSGGTEQYF. As DNA, the CDR3 is TGTGCCAGCAGCTCTAGCGGGGGGACCGAGCAGTACTTC. The V call is TRBV7-9, the J call TRBJ2-7; TRBD2 aligns across 11 bases. J gave up 6 bases and V 4 bases, and 2 bases lay outside the gene matches. Germline values: CDR1 SEHNR, CDR2 FQNEAQ (reference sequence). The CDR3 is made up of 13 amino acids.

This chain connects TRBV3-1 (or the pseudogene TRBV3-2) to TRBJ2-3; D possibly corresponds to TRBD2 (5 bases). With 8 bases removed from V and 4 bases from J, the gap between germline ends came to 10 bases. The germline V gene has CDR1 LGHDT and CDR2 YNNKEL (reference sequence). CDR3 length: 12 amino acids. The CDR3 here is CASGAGADTQYF. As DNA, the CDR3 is TGTGCCAGCGGCGCCGGGGCAGATACGCAGTATTTT.

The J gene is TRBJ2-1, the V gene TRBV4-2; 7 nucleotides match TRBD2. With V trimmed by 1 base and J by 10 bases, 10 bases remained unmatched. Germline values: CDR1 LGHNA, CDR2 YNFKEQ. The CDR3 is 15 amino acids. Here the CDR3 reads CASSQGEDGGREQFF. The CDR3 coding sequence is TGTGCCAGCAGCCAAGGAGAGGACGGGGGGAGGGAGCAGTTCTTC.

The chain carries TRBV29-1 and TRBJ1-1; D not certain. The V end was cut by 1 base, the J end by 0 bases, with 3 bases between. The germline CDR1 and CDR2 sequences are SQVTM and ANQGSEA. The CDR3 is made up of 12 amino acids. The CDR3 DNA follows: TGCAGCGTTGAAGTCCTGAACACTGAAGCTTTCTTT. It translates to CSVEVLNTEAFF.